The rows below give T cell receptor beta chains drawn from one sample of a study of blood T cells in healthy people across ages. TCRdb reprocessed the 5' RACE reads via MiXCR and lists one record per CDR3 protein. This table has 710,000 or so distinct CDR3 sequences, 22% appearing once. Source material: blood. These receptors came from a man aged 70-80 years in good health. CDR3s include the opening cysteine and the closing phenylalanine or tryptophan. The order of the fields is D gene, J gene, V gene, clone size, CDR3 protein, CDR3 DNA. A D gene is named only where the DNA matches it firmly. Clone size is shown for a subset of rows, as once, few, many or a class of expanded clone.

>NA|TRBJ1-1|TRBV19|many
CASSGRNTEAFF
TGTGCCAGTAGTGGCCGGAACACTGAAGCTTTCTTT
>TRBD1|TRBJ1-2|TRBV24-1|few
CATSDSNSGQGLLDGYTF
TGTGCCACCAGTGATTCCAATTCGGGACAGGGACTTCTTGATGGCTACACCTTC
>NA|TRBJ2-3|TRBV5-1|NA
CASSFSVDTQYF
TGCGCCAGCAGCTTTTCAGTAGATACGCAGTATTTT
>TRBD1|TRBJ2-3|TRBV5-1|NA
CASSLSGQGSTDTQYF
TGCGCCAGCAGCTTGTCGGGACAGGGTAGCACAGATACGCAGTATTTT
>NA|TRBJ2-3|TRBV10-1|few
CASSESMSDTQYF
TGCGCCAGCAGTGAGTCGATGTCAGATACGCAGTATTTT
>NA|TRBJ2-1|TRBV6-1|NA
CASRTDSEQFF
TGTGCCAGCAGAACGGACAGTGAGCAGTTCTTC
>NA|TRBJ1-1|TRBV28|few
CASSPPVNTEAFF
TGTGCCAGCAGTCCCCCTGTGAACACTGAAGCTTTCTTT
>NA|TRBJ1-5|TRBV6-1|NA
CASSEFVGYSNQPQHF
TGTGCCAGCAGTGAATTTGTGGGGTATAGCAATCAGCCCCAGCATTTT
>NA|TRBJ1-2|TRBV6-5|NA
CASSYDVGYGYTF
TGTGCCAGCAGTTACGATGTTGGCTATGGCTACACCTTC
>NA|TRBJ2-3|TRBV19|few
CASRLGRGAVTDTQYF
TGTGCCAGTAGGCTGGGTCGCGGGGCGGTCACAGATACGCAGTATTTT
>NA|TRBJ1-1|TRBV20-1|few
CSARARKAEAFF
TGCAGTGCTAGAGCGAGGAAGGCTGAAGCTTTCTTT
>NA|TRBJ2-3|TRBV4-2|NA
CASSQSMDLTQYF
TGTGCCAGCAGCCAAAGTATGGACTTGACGCAGTATTTT
>TRBD1|TRBJ2-1|TRBV10-2|few
CASKDRGRGEQFF
TGCGCCAGCAAGGACAGGGGGCGCGGGGAGCAGTTCTTC
>TRBD1|TRBJ1-6|TRBV6-5|NA
CASTGQGLPPLHF
TGTGCCAGCACCGGACAGGGTTTACCACCCCTCCACTTT
>NA|TRBJ2-5|TRBV7-3|few
CASSSAFEETQYF
TGTGCCAGCAGCTCGGCGTTCGAAGAGACCCAGTACTTC
>TRBD2|TRBJ2-2|TRBV7-2|NA
CASSLGLAGVRTGELFF
TGTGCCAGCAGCTTAGGACTAGCGGGAGTTCGCACCGGGGAGCTGTTTTTT
>NA|TRBJ2-7|TRBV2|NA
CASRGNVGNYEQYF
TGTGCCAGCAGAGGGAATGTCGGAAACTACGAGCAGTACTTC
>TRBD1|TRBJ1-4|TRBV6-6|NA
CASSLRDRDQNEKLFF
TGTGCCAGCAGCCTCCGGGACAGGGACCAGAATGAAAAACTGTTTTTT
>NA|TRBJ1-6|TRBV2|few
CASSREASSYNSPLHF
TGTGCCAGCAGCCGAGAGGCGAGCTCCTATAATTCACCCCTCCACTTT
>TRBD1|TRBJ2-2|TRBV20-1|NA
CSARGGPGTGYTGELFF
TGCAGTGCTAGAGGTGGTCCGGGGACAGGCTACACCGGGGAGCTGTTTTTT
>TRBD1|TRBJ2-2|TRBV5-1|many
CASSLTTQQGAGELFF
TGCGCCAGCAGCTTGACCACCCAACAGGGGGCCGGGGAGCTGTTTTTT
>NA|TRBJ1-1|TRBV5-1|few
CASSSPWEDGAEAFF
TGCGCCAGCAGCTCCCCGTGGGAGGATGGCGCTGAAGCTTTCTTT
>NA|TRBJ2-5|TRBV6-1|few
CASSTQPGHQETQYF
TGTGCCAGCAGCACCCAGCCGGGCCACCAAGAGACCCAGTACTTC
>NA|TRBJ1-2|TRBV11-2|few
CASTPQPGYGYTF
TGTGCCAGCACCCCTCAACCGGGCTATGGCTACACCTTC
>NA|TRBJ2-5|TRBV12-3/TRBV12-4|NA
CASSFLIETQYF
TGTGCCAGCAGTTTTCTTATAGAGACCCAGTACTTC
>TRBD1|TRBJ2-7|TRBV7-8|few
CASSARSGTGVLRQYF
TGTGCCAGCAGCGCAAGATCCGGGACAGGGGTCCTTCGGCAGTACTTC
>NA|TRBJ1-2|TRBV27|NA
CASSLSLGRSNYGYTF
TGTGCCAGCAGTTTATCGCTCGGAAGGTCAAACTATGGCTACACCTTC